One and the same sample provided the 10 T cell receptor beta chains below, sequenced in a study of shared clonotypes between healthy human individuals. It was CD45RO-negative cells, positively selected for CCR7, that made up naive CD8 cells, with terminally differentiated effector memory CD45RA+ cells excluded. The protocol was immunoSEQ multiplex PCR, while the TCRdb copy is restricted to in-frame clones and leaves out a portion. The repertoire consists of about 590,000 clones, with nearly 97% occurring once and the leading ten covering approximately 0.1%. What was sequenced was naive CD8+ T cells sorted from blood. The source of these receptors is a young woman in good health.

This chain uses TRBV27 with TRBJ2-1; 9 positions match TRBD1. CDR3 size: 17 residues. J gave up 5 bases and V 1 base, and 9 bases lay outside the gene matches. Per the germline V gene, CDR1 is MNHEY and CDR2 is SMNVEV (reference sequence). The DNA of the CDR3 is TGTGCCAGCAGTTTATACTCCGGGACAGGGAGGAACAATGAGCAGTTCTTC. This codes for CASSLYSGTGRNNEQFF.

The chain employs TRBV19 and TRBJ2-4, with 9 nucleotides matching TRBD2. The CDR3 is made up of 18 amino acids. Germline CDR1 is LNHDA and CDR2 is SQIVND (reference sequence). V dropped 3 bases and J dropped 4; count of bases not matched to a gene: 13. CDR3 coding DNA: TGTGCCAGTAGTATGGGCGGGAGGGCCGAGTCTGGGAAAAACATTCAGTACTTC. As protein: CASSMGGRAESGKNIQYF.

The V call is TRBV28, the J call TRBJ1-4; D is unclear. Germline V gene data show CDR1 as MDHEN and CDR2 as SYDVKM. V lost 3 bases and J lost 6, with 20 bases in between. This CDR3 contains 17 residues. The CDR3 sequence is CASSFDGENFIDEKLFF. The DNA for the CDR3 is TGTGCCAGCAGTTTCGACGGGGAGAATTTTATAGATGAAAAACTGTTTTTT.

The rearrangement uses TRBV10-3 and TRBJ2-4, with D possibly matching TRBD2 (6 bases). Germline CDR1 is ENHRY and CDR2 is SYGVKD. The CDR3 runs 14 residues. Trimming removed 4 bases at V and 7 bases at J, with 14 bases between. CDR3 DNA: TGTGCCATCAGTGCGGAGGGGCCCGGGAACATTCAGTACTTC. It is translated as CAISAEGPGNIQYF.

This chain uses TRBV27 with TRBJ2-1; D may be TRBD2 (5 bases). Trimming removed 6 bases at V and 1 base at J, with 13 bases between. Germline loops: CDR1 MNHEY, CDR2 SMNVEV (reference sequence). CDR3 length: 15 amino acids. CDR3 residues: CASSHGLGSYNEQFF. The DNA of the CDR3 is TGTGCCAGCAGCCACGGACTGGGGTCCTACAATGAGCAGTTCTTC.

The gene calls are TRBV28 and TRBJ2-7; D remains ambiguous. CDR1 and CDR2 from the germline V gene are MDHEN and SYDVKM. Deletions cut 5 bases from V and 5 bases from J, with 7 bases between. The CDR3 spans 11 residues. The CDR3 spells CASSPPHEQYF. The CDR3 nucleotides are TGTGCCAGCAGTCCGCCCCACGAGCAGTACTTC.

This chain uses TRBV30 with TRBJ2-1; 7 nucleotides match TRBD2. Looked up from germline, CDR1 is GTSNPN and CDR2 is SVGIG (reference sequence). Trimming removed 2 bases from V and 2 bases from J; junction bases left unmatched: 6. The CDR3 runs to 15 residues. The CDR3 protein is CAWSPAGIAYNEQFF. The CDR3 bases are TGTGCCTGGAGTCCAGCGGGAATCGCCTACAATGAGCAGTTCTTC.

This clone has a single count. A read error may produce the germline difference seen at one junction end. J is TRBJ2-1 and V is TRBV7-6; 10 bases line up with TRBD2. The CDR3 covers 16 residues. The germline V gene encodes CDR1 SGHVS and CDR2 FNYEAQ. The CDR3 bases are TGTGCCAGCAGCATAGCGCTAGCGGGAGCCCTCAATGAGCAGTTCTTC. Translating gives CASSIALAGALNEQFF.

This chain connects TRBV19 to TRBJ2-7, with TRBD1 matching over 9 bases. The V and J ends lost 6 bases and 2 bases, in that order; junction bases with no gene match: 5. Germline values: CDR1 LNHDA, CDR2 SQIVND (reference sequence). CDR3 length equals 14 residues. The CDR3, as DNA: TGTGCCAGTAGAGGGGGACAGGGAACCTACGAGCAGTACTTC. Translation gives CASRGGQGTYEQYF.

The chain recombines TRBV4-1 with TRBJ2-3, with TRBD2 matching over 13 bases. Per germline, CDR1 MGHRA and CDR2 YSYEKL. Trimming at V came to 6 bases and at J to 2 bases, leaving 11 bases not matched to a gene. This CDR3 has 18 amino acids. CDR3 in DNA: TGCGCCAGCAGACTCAGACTAGCGGGAGGCCAATTCACAGATACGCAGTATTTT. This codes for CASRLRLAGGQFTDTQYF.